This T cell receptor beta chain emerged from a study of T-cell memory formation after mild COVID-19. Across the study: For the most part, TCR clusters were specific to one donor.

With 3 bases removed from V and 5 bases from J, the gap between germline ends came to 10 bases. The germline gives CDR1 SGHAT, CDR2 FQNNGV. The CDR3 is 13 amino acids. MiXCR was run by TCRdb on the 5' RACE reads, yielding one entry per CDR3 protein. This sample has about 240,000 distinct CDR3 sequences; approximately 9% occur once, and the top ten carry under 25%. This clonotype came up a few times. The sequencing input was PBMCs or a T cell subset sorted from them (not recorded which). The chain carries TRBV11-2 and TRBJ2-5; tentative D call: TRBD2 (5 bases). The sequence came from a man younger than 30 who had mild COVID-19 (a few samples of this study predate the infection). Cell type and time point are not known. DNA of the CDR3: TGTGCCAGCAGCTTGGAGGTCCGGGAGACCCAGTACTTC. The encoded protein is CASSLEVRETQYF.